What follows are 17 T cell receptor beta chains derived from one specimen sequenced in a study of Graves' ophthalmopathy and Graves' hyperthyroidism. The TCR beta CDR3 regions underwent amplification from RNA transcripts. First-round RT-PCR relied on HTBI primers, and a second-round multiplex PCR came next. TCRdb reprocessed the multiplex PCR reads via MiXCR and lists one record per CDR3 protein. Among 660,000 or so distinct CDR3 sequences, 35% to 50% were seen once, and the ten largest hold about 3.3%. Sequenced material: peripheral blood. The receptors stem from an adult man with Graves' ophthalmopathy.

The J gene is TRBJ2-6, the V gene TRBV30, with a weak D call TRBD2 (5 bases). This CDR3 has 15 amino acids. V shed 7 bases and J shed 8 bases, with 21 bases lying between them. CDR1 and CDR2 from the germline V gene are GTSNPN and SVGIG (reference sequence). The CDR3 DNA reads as TGTGCCTTGCGACTCTCAGAGGGTAAGACCAACGTCCTGACTTTC. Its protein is CALRLSEGKTNVLTF.

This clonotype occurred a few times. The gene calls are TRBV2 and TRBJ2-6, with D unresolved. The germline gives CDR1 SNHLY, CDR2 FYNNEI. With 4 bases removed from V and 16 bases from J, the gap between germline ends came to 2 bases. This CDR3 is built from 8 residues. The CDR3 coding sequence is TGTGCCAGCAGTGTTCTGACTTTC. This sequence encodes CASSVLTF.

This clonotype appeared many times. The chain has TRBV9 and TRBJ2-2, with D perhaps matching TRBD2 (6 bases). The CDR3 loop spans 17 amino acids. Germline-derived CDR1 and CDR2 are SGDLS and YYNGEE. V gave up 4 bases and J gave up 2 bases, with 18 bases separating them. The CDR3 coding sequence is TGTGCCAGCAGCCCCCGGGGATCAGCGGGCAACACCGGGGAGCTGTTTTTT. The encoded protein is CASSPRGSAGNTGELFF. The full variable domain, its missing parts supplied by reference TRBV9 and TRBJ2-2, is DSGVTQTPKHLITATGQRVTLRCSPRSGDLSVYWYQQSLDQGLQFLIQYYNGEERAKGNILERFSAQQFPDLHSELNLSSLELGDSALYFCASSPRGSAGNTGELFFGEGSRLTVL.

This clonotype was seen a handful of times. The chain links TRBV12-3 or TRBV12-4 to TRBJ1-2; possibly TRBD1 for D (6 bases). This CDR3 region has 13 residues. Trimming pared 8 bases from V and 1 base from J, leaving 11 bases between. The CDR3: CASSRQDNYGYTF. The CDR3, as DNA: TGTGCCAGCTCTCGACAGGATAACTATGGCTACACCTTC.

CDR3 DNA: TGTGCCAGTGGTTACGACCGGACGGCACTATCAGAGACCCAGTACTTC. Residues: CASGYDRTALSETQYF. This chain uses TRBV7-9 with TRBJ2-5; D not resolved. Germline-derived CDR1 and CDR2 are SEHNR and FQNEAQ (reference sequence). With 9 bases removed from V and 4 bases from J, the gap between germline ends came to 24 bases. There are 16 residues in the CDR3.

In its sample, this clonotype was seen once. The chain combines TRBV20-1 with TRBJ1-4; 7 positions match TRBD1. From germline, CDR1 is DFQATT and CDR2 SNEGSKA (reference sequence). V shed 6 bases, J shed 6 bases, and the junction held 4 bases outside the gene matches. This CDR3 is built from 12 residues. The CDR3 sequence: CSAPTGDEKLFF. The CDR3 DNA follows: TGCAGTGCACCCACAGGGGATGAAAAACTGTTTTTT.

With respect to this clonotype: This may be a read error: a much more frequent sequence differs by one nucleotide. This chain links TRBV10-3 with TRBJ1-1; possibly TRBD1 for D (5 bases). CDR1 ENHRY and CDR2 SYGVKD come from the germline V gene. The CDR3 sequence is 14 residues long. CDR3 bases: TGTGCCATCAGAGGGACGGGGACTATGGGTGAAGCTTCCTTT. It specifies CAIRGTGTMGEASF.

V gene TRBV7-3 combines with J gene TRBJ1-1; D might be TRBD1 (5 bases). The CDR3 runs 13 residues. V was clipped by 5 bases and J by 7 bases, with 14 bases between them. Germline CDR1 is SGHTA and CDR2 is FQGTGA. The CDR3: CASSVGGTNEAFF. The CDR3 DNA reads TGTGCCAGCAGCGTTGGAGGGACTAATGAAGCTTTCTTT. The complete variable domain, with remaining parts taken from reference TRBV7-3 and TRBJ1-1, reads GAGVSQTPSNKVTEKGKYVELRCDPISGHTALYWYRQSLGQGPEFLIYFQGTGAADDSGLPNDRFFAVRPEGSVSTLKIQRTERGDSAVYLCASSVGGTNEAFFGQGTRLTVV.

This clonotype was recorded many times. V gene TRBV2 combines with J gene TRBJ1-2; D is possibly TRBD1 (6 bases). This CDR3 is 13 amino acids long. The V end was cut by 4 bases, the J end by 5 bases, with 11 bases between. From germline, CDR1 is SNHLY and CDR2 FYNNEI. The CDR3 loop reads CASSADQGYGYTF. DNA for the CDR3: TGTGCCAGCAGTGCCGACCAGGGGTATGGCTACACCTTC.

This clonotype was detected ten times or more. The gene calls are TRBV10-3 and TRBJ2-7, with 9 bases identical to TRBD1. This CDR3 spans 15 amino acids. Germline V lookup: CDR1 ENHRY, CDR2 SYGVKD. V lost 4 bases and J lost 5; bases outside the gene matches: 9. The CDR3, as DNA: TGTGCCATCAGTGTCGAGGACAGGGGTCCTGACGAGCAGTACTTC. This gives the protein CAISVEDRGPDEQYF.

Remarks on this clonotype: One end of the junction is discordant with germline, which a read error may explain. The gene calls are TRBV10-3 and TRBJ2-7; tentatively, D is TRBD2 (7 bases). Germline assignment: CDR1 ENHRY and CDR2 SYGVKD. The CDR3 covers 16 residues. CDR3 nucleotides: TGTGCCAGCAGTTACTCCTCGGGGGGCACGGAGAACGAGCAGTACTTC. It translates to CASSYSSGGTENEQYF.

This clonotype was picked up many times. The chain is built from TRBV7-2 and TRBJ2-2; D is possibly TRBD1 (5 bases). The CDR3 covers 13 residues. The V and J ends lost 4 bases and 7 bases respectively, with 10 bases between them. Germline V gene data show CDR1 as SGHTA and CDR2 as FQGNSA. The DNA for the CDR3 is TGTGCCAGCAGCTCGCAGGGTAGCGGGGAGCTGTTTTTT. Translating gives CASSSQGSGELFF. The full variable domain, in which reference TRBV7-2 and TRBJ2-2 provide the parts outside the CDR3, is GAGVSQSPSNKVTEKGKDVELRCDPISGHTALYWYRQSLGQGLEFLIYFQGNSAPDKSGLPSDRFSAERTGGSVSTLTIQRTQQEDSAVYLCASSSQGSGELFFGEGSRLTVL.

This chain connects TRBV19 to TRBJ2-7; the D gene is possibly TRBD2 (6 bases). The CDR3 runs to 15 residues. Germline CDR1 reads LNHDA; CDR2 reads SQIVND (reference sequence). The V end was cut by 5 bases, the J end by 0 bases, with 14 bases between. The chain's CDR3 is CASSRVADNSYEQYF. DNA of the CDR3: TGTGCCAGTAGTCGCGTAGCGGATAACTCCTACGAGCAGTACTTC.

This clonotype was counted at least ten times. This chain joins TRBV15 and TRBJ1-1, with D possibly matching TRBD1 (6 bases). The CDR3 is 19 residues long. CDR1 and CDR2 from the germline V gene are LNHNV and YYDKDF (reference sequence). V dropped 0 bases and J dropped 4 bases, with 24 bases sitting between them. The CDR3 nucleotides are TGTGCCACCAGCAGAGATTTGCTATCCGCGGGGGCTCCATCCACTGAAGCTTTCTTT. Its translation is CATSRDLLSAGAPSTEAFF.

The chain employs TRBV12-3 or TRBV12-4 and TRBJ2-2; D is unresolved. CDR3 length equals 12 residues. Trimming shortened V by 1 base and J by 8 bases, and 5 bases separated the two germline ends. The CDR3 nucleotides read TGTGCCAGCAGTTTAGAAGTAGGGGAGCTGTTTTTT. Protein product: CASSLEVGELFF.

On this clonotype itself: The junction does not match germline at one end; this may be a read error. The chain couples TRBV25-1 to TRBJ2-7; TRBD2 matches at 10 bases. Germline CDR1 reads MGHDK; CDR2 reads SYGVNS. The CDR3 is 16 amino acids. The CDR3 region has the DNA TGTGCCGGCAGTTACTCGGAACTAGCGGGGTCTAACGAGCAGTACTTC. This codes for CAGSYSELAGSNEQYF.

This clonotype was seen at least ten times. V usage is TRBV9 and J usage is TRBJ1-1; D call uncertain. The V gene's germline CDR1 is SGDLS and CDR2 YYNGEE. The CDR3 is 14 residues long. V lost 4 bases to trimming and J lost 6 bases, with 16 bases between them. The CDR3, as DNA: TGTGCCAGCAGCCCACGGCCAGGTCGTCCTGAAGCTTTCTTT. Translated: CASSPRPGRPEAFF.